The next 18 T cell receptor beta chains were all read from a single sample in a study of T cell responses to AZD1222 COVID-19 vaccine. Profiling relied on immunoSEQ multiplex PCR, and the TCRdb table lists in-frame clones only, not all of them. Here the sample spans roughly 80,000 clones, around nine tenths being singletons. The specimen comprised peripheral blood, sampled on day 0 of MenACWY control vaccination. The receptors derive from an adult in good health.

The chain has TRBV7-9 and TRBJ1-3; D gene unclear. The V end lost 2 bases, the J end lost 3 bases, and 8 bases lay between the germline ends. Germline loops: CDR1 SEHNR, CDR2 FQNEAQ (reference sequence). This CDR3 is 14 amino acids long. The chain's CDR3 is CASSLSRSGNTIYF. In DNA form, the CDR3 reads TGTGCCAGCAGCTTAAGTAGGAGTGGAAACACCATATATTTT.

The chain is built from TRBV19 and TRBJ1-2; D unresolved. CDR3 length: 14 residues. With 3 bases removed from V and 6 bases from J, the gap between germline ends came to 14 bases. Germline CDR1 reads LNHDA; CDR2 reads SQIVND (reference sequence). In DNA, the CDR3 is TGTGCCAGTAGTATTGCGGATCTACCTCATGGCTACACCTTC. Translating it yields CASSIADLPHGYTF.

As for this clone: The same CDR3 can be traced to other DNA sequences in this sample. The CDR3 DNA reads TGTGCCAGCAGCTTCCAGGGGGCTTCTGGAAACACCATATATTTT. It is translated as CASSFQGASGNTIYF. The chain joins TRBV7-9 to TRBJ1-3; TRBD1 matches at 8 bases. Trimming cost V 3 bases and J 1 base; bases outside gene matches: 2. This CDR3 has 15 amino acids. Germline assignment: CDR1 SEHNR and CDR2 FQNEAQ (reference sequence).

The V gene is TRBV28, the J gene TRBJ1-3; 12 bases are a match to TRBD1. The CDR3 spans 16 residues. V shed 6 bases, J shed 1 base, and the junction held 4 bases outside the gene matches. Germline assignment: CDR1 MDHEN and CDR2 SYDVKM. The CDR3 protein is CASRGTGGASGNTIYF. CDR3 DNA sequence: TGTGCCAGCAGGGGGACAGGGGGCGCTTCTGGAAACACCATATATTTT. Looking up the rest from reference TRBV28 and TRBJ1-3 gives the full variable domain: DVKVTQSSRYLVKRTGEKVFLECVQDMDHENMFWYRQDPGLGLRLIYFSYDVKMKEKGDIPEGYSVSREKKERFSLILESASTNQTSMYLCASRGTGGASGNTIYFGEGSWLTVV.

V and J are TRBV10-3 and TRBJ1-5; D is unresolved. The CDR3 length is 12 residues. The V end was cut by 4 bases, the J end by 5 bases, with 6 bases between. Germline CDR1 ENHRY, CDR2 SYGVKD. The CDR3 is CAISVADQPQHF. CDR3 coding DNA: TGTGCCATCAGTGTTGCAGATCAGCCCCAGCATTTT.

V gene TRBV5-5 combines with J gene TRBJ2-3, with D tentatively TRBD1 or TRBD2 (6 bases each). The V end lost 2 bases, the J end lost 3 bases, and 10 bases lay between the germline ends. Per the germline V gene, CDR1 is SGHKS and CDR2 is YYEKEE (reference sequence). The CDR3 contains 14 residues. The CDR3 protein is CASSLGGQTDTQYF. The CDR3 nucleotides read TGTGCCAGCAGCTTAGGGGGGCAAACAGATACGCAGTATTTT. Using reference TRBV5-5 and TRBJ2-3 for the parts outside the CDR3, the full variable domain is DAGVTQSPTHLIKTRGQQVTLRCSPISGHKSVSWYQQVLGQGPQFIFQYYEKEERGRGNFPDRFSARQFPNYSSELNVNALLLGDSALYLCASSLGGQTDTQYFGPGTRLTVL.

The rearrangement uses TRBV12-2 and TRBJ1-6. TRBV12-2 is reported as a pseudogene. The CDR3 consists of 14 residues. The CDR3 region is CASRGSGGISPLHF. The CDR3 DNA is TGTGCAAGTCGGGGCTCTGGGGGTATTTCACCCCTCCACTTT.

The chain joins TRBV28 to TRBJ1-2; TRBD1 matches at 9 bases. CDR1 is MDHEN and CDR2 is SYDVKM in the germline V gene. Germline trimming cut 6 bases from V and 4 bases from J; bases unmatched to any gene: 9. This CDR3 is 15 amino acids long. The CDR3 bases are TGTGCCAGCAGGACAGGGGGACCCGGTGGCTATGGCTACACCTTC. This gives the protein CASRTGGPGGYGYTF.

DNA of the CDR3: TGTGCCAGCATCGGAAGGGGAGGCATTGATGGCTACACCTTC. Encoded protein: CASIGRGGIDGYTF. This chain links TRBV6-5 with TRBJ1-2; weak D call: TRBD1 (5 bases). The V end lost 7 bases, the J end lost 6 bases, and 18 bases lay between the germline ends. The CDR3 loop spans 14 amino acids. CDR1 is MNHEY and CDR2 is SVGAGI in the germline V gene.

This clone has more than one count but fewer than ten. The V gene is TRBV7-9, the J gene TRBJ2-7; TRBD1 or TRBD2 may be the D gene (5 bases each). The CDR3 covers 13 residues. From germline, CDR1 is SEHNR and CDR2 FQNEAQ (reference sequence). The V and J ends lost 3 bases and 3 bases respectively, with 9 bases between them. The CDR3 nucleotides are TGTGCCAGCAGCTTGGGGGTTATCTACGAGCAGTACTTC. Translated: CASSLGVIYEQYF.

This chain links TRBV27 with TRBJ1-6, with TRBD1 matching 9 bases. Germline CDR1 MNHEY, CDR2 SMNVEV (reference sequence). This CDR3 has 14 amino acids. V lost 7 bases to trimming and J lost 10 bases; unmatched junction nucleotides: 8. The CDR3 DNA is TGTGCCAGCACCCTACAGGGGGCAGGATCACCCCTCCACTTT. Its translation is CASTLQGAGSPLHF.

This clone was recorded only once. The chain combines TRBV7-9 with TRBJ2-7; D unresolved. In germline, CDR1 is SEHNR, CDR2 FQNEAQ (reference sequence). The V end was cut by 5 bases, the J end by 1 base, with 12 bases between. The CDR3 totals 14 residues. CDR3 residues: CASSPIASSYEQYF. DNA for the CDR3: TGTGCCAGCAGCCCCATCGCGTCGTCCTACGAGCAGTACTTC.

V usage is TRBV29-1 and J usage is TRBJ1-3; D is ambiguous. The CDR3 has 14 amino acids. The germline V gene encodes CDR1 SQVTM and CDR2 ANQGSEA. The ends were cut back, 4 bases at V and 0 bases at J, with 10 bases in the middle. The CDR3 loop reads CSVGLGHSGNTIYF. CDR3 DNA: TGCAGCGTTGGTCTCGGCCACTCTGGAAACACCATATATTTT.

The rearrangement joins TRBV11-2 to TRBJ1-6; 7 bases are a match to TRBD1. V shed 1 base, J shed 7 bases, and the junction held 4 bases outside the gene matches. Germline V lookup: CDR1 SGHAT, CDR2 FQNNGV. The CDR3 length is 15 residues. The chain's CDR3 is CASSLVGRGNSPLHF. The CDR3, as DNA: TGTGCCAGCAGCTTAGTAGGCAGGGGGAATTCACCCCTCCACTTT.

This rearrangement joins TRBV14 to TRBJ2-7, with 8 bases aligning to TRBD2. From germline, CDR1 is SGHDN and CDR2 FVKESK. The V segment lost 1 base and the J segment 0 bases; nucleotides outside the gene matches: 5. The CDR3 has 16 residues. Here the CDR3 reads CASSQGGGRFSYEQYF. The CDR3 DNA reads as TGTGCCAGCAGCCAAGGCGGCGGGAGGTTCTCCTACGAGCAGTACTTC.

The J gene is TRBJ2-7, the V gene TRBV27, with TRBD2 identical over 7 bases. Trimming removed 4 bases from V and 4 bases from J; junction bases left unmatched: 4. Germline V gene data show CDR1 as MNHEY and CDR2 as SMNVEV (reference sequence). The length of the CDR3 is 13 residues. CDR3 residues: CASSSTSAYEQYF. CDR3 bases: TGTGCCAGCAGTTCCACTAGCGCGTACGAGCAGTACTTC.

The chain combines TRBV7-9 with TRBJ2-7, with D possibly TRBD2 on 6 matching bases. This CDR3 has 14 amino acids. The germline gives CDR1 SEHNR, CDR2 FQNEAQ (reference sequence). Trimming took off 1 base at V and 5 bases at J, with 12 bases between the two ends. CDR3 loop: CASSLVPGENEQYF. The CDR3 DNA follows: TGTGCCAGCAGCTTAGTACCGGGGGAGAACGAGCAGTACTTC.

J is TRBJ2-5 and V is TRBV11-2; D is perhaps TRBD2 (5 bases). CDR3 size: 13 residues. Germline values: CDR1 SGHAT, CDR2 FQNNGV. V was cut by 4 bases and J by 4 bases, with 10 bases left in between. CDR3 sequence reads: CASSSAGVETQYF. The DNA for the CDR3 is TGTGCCAGCAGCTCGGCGGGTGTAGAGACCCAGTACTTC.